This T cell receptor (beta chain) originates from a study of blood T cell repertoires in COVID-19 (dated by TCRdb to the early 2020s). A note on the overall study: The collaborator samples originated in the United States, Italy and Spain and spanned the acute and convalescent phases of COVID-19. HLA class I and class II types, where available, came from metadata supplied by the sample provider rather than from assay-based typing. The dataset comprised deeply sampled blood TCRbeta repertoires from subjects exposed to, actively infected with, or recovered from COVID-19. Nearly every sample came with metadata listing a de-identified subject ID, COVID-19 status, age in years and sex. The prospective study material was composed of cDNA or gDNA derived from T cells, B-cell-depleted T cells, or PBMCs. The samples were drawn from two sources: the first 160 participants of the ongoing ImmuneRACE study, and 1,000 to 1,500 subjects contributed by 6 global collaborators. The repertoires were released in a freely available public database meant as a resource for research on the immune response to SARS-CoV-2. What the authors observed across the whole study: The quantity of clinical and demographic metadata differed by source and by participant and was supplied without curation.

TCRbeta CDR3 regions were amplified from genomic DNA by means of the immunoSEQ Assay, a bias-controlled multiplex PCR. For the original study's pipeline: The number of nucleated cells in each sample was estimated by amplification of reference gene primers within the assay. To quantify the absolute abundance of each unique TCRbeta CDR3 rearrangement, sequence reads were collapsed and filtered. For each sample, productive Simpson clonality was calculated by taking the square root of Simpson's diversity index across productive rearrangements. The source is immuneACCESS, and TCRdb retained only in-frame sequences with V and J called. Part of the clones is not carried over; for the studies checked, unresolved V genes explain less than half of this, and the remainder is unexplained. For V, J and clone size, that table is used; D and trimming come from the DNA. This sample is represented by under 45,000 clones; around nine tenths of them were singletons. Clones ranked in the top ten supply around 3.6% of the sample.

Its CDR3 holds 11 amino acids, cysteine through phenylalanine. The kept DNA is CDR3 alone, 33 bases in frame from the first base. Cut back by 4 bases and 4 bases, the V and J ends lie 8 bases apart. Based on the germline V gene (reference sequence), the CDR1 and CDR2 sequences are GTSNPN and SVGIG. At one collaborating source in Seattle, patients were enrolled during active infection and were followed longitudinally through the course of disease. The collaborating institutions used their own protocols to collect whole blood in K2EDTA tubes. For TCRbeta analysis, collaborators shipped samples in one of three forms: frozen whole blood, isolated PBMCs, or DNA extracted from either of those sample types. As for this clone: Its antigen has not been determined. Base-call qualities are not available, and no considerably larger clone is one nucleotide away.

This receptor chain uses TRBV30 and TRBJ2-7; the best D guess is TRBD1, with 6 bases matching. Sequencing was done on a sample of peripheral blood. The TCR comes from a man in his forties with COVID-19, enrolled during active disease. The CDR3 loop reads CAWIQGYEQYF. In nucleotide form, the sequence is TGTGCCTGGATACAGGGTTACGAGCAGTACTTC. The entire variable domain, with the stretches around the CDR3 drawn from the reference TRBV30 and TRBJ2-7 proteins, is SQTIHQWPATLVQPVGSPLSLECTVEGTSNPNLYWYRQAAGRGLQLLFYSVGIGQISSEVPQNLSASRPQDRQFILSSKKLLLSDSGFYLCAWIQGYEQYFGPGTRLTVT.